In its sample, the clone carrying this T cell receptor beta chain was seen many times. This entry belongs to a study of T cells after yellow fever vaccination. TCRdb used MiXCR to reprocess the 5' RACE reads, holding one entry per CDR3 protein. The sample has a few hundred thousand distinct CDR3 sequences; roughly 3.5% are singletons. Per the germline V gene, CDR1 is LGHNA and CDR2 is YSLEER. With V trimmed by 5 bases and J by 3 bases, 8 bases remained unmatched. The CDR3 extends over 15 amino acids. The sequence was obtained from a young man who received the YFV17D yellow fever vaccine. The chain joins TRBV4-3 to TRBJ2-3, with TRBD1 matching 7 bases. The material was PBMCs, obtained 15 days after the yellow fever booster vaccination. The DNA for the CDR3 is TGCGCCAGCAGCGTTACAGGGGTTCCAACAGATACGCAGTATTTT. It specifies CASSVTGVPTDTQYF.